The 27 T cell receptor beta chains below were found in one sample sequenced in a study of a mutant IDH1 vaccine in newly diagnosed glioma. As for time point: week 5, during vaccination. In every dose of vaccine, 300 ug of mutant IDH1 20-mer peptide was given alongside topical imiquimod. These receptors have no identified antigens. Sequenced by immunoSEQ multiplex PCR; TCRdb stores in-frame clones only, minus some. The top ten hold 5.5% of the sample, which has 39,000 or so clones, more than 75% seen once. The sample in question was PBMCs, obtained from a glioma patient whose treatment included an IDH1 peptide vaccine. The receptors shown here come from a man in his forties or fifties with glioma.

This clone was recorded a few times. This chain connects TRBV5-6 to TRBJ1-6, with D unclear. Looked up from germline, CDR1 is SGHDT and CDR2 is YYEEEE. This CDR3 contains 12 residues. V was cut by 3 bases and J by 4 bases, with 2 bases left in between. The CDR3: CASSYYNSPLHF. In DNA, the CDR3 is TGTGCCAGCAGCTATTATAATTCACCCCTCCACTTT.

The chain is built from TRBV30 and TRBJ2-5; D unclear. The CDR3 loop spans 12 amino acids. Germline-derived CDR1 and CDR2 are GTSNPN and SVGIG (reference sequence). V lost 0 bases and J lost 2, with 4 bases in between. The CDR3 DNA is TGTGCCTGGAGTGTAGGGCAAGAGACCCAGTACTTC. Translating it yields CAWSVGQETQYF. Based on the CDR3 plus reference TRBV30 and TRBJ2-5, the full variable domain is SQTIHQWPATLVQPVGSPLSLECTVEGTSNPNLYWYRQAAGRGLQLLFYSVGIGQISSEVPQNLSASRPQDRQFILSSKKLLLSDSGFYLCAWSVGQETQYFGPGTRLLVL.

The chain combines TRBV23-1 with TRBJ1-5; no definite D call. TRBV23-1 is reported as an ORF; its role is uncertain. Trimming removed 3 bases at V and 0 bases at J, with 9 bases between. The length of the CDR3 is 15 residues. For the CDR3, the DNA is TGCGCCAGCAGTCACGCTTCGCATAGCAATCAGCCCCAGCATTTT. Its protein product is CASSHASHSNQPQHF.

This clone was seen only once. The chain recombines TRBV2 with TRBJ2-5, with D perhaps matching TRBD2 (5 bases). Trimming took off 8 bases at V and 2 bases at J, with 21 bases between the two ends. The CDR3 is made up of 16 amino acids. CDR1 is SNHLY, CDR2 FYNNEI, per germline. As DNA, the CDR3 is TGTGCCAGCCAAGAAGGGAGTGTCCCGAAACAAGAGACCCAGTACTTC. Its protein product is CASQEGSVPKQETQYF.

The chain recombines TRBV5-4 with TRBJ1-6, with 9 bases lining up with TRBD1. Germline CDR1 is SGHNT and CDR2 is YYREEE (reference sequence). The V segment lost 4 bases and the J segment 7 bases; nucleotides outside the gene matches: 6. The CDR3 runs 15 residues. This chain's CDR3 is CASSKQDRGNSPLHF. The DNA for the CDR3 is TGTGCCAGCAGCAAACAAGACAGGGGGAATTCACCCCTCCACTTT.

This clone has more than one count but fewer than ten. The chain recombines TRBV19 with TRBJ1-6, with D hard to call. Germline V gene data show CDR1 as LNHDA and CDR2 as SQIVND (reference sequence). Trimming stripped 6 bases from V and 3 bases from J, with 6 bases between. This CDR3 has 13 residues. CDR3 loop: CASRTSYNSPLHF. DNA for the CDR3: TGTGCCAGTAGAACAAGCTATAATTCACCCCTCCACTTT. Looking up the rest from reference TRBV19 and TRBJ1-6 gives the full variable domain: DGGITQSPKYLFRKEGQNVTLSCEQNLNHDAMYWYRQDPGQGLRLIYYSQIVNDFQKGDIAEGYSVSREKKESFPLTVTSAQKNPTAFYLCASRTSYNSPLHFGNGTRLTVT.

This chain links TRBV6-5 with TRBJ1-5; 7 nucleotides agree with TRBD1. Trimming cost V 5 bases and J 2 bases; bases outside gene matches: 6. This CDR3 region has 15 residues. Germline loops: CDR1 MNHEY, CDR2 SVGAGI. The CDR3 is CASSTTGNGNQPQHF. In nucleotides, the CDR3 is TGTGCCAGCAGTACGACAGGGAATGGCAATCAGCCCCAGCATTTT.

The chain combines TRBV4-1 with TRBJ2-3; D is unresolved. The ends were cut back, 2 bases at V and 5 bases at J, with 2 bases in the middle. The length of the CDR3 is 11 residues. The V gene's germline CDR1 is MGHRA and CDR2 YSYEKL. CDR3 nucleotide sequence: TGCGCCAGCAGCCAAAGAGATACGCAGTATTTT. Residues: CASSQRDTQYF.

This sequence joins TRBV7-2 and TRBJ2-7; 14 nucleotides line up with TRBD2. The CDR3 loop spans 17 amino acids. V trimming: 4 bases; J trimming: 6 bases; junction bases outside the gene matches: 11. Germline CDR1 SGHTA, CDR2 FQGNSA. This chain's CDR3 is CASSYGTSGGSQSEQYF. Written as DNA, the CDR3 is TGTGCCAGCAGCTACGGGACTAGCGGGGGTAGTCAATCCGAGCAGTACTTC.

V gene TRBV2 combines with J gene TRBJ2-6, with unresolved D. Germline CDR1 and CDR2: SNHLY and FYNNEI. This CDR3 region has 16 residues. V lost 6 bases and J 1 base, leaving 13 bases between the germline ends. The CDR3 bases are TGTGCCAGCAGAGGGTTATTGGGTTCTGGGGCCAACGTCCTGACTTTC. Encoded protein: CASRGLLGSGANVLTF.

This chain links TRBV9 with TRBJ2-5; 10 nucleotides agree with TRBD2. Germline V gene data show CDR1 as SGDLS and CDR2 as YYNGEE. The CDR3 length is 15 residues. Trimming took 1 base from V and 3 from J; bases not matched to a gene: 3. The DNA of the CDR3 is TGTGCCAGCAGCGTATCAGCGGGGGGGAAAGAGACCCAGTACTTC. Translation: CASSVSAGGKETQYF. Drawing the rest from reference TRBV9 and TRBJ2-5, the complete variable domain is DSGVTQTPKHLITATGQRVTLRCSPRSGDLSVYWYQQSLDQGLQFLIQYYNGEERAKGNILERFSAQQFPDLHSELNLSSLELGDSALYFCASSVSAGGKETQYFGPGTRLLVL.

CDR3 protein: CASSVAASWEQETQYF. CDR3 DNA sequence: TGTGCCAGCAGCGTAGCGGCTAGTTGGGAGCAAGAGACCCAGTACTTC. The gene calls are TRBV9 and TRBJ2-5, with D maybe TRBD2 (5 bases). The CDR3 consists of 16 residues. In germline, CDR1 is SGDLS, CDR2 YYNGEE. The V end was cut by 0 bases, the J end by 2 bases, with 14 bases between.

This chain joins TRBV5-4 and TRBJ2-4; possible D gene TRBD2, 6 bases. Germline lookup yields CDR1 SGHNT and CDR2 YYREEE (reference sequence). The CDR3 is made up of 16 amino acids. The V and J ends lost 0 bases and 6 bases respectively, with 16 bases between them. Here the CDR3 reads CASSLDPGRLLNIQYF. The CDR3 region has the DNA TGTGCCAGCAGCTTGGACCCGGGGAGGCTACTAAACATTCAGTACTTC.

This clone was seen only a few times. This chain uses TRBV5-1 with TRBJ1-2; 9 bases are a match to TRBD1. The trim removed 0 bases at V and 0 bases at J, leaving 0 bases unmatched. There are 15 residues in the CDR3. The germline CDR1 and CDR2 sequences are SGHRS and YFSETQ. The CDR3 DNA is TGCGCCAGCAGCTTGGGGGACAGGGCTAACTATGGCTACACCTTC. Its translation: CASSLGDRANYGYTF.

The chain links TRBV19 to TRBJ1-2; no reliable D call. CDR3 length equals 15 residues. Germline V gene data show CDR1 as LNHDA and CDR2 as SQIVND (reference sequence). V was pared by 5 bases and J by 0 bases, with 13 bases between. The CDR3 DNA follows: TGTGCCAGTAGTCTGGATGGCAGTCCTAACTATGGCTACACCTTC. Translating gives CASSLDGSPNYGYTF.

This sequence joins TRBV9 and TRBJ2-3, with D hard to call. The CDR3 extends over 13 amino acids. In germline, CDR1 is SGDLS, CDR2 YYNGEE. Trimming stripped 1 base from V and 6 bases from J, with 9 bases between. The CDR3 region is CASSVLVDDTQYF. The CDR3, as DNA: TGTGCCAGCAGCGTATTGGTAGACGATACGCAGTATTTT.

This clone was detected once. The rearrangement joins TRBV4-2 to TRBJ2-1, with 11 bases identical to TRBD1. The CDR3 sequence is 15 residues long. V lost 0 bases, J lost 10 bases, and 5 bases stayed unmatched. CDR1 and CDR2 from the germline V gene are LGHNA and YNFKEQ. The CDR3 DNA reads TGTGCCAGCAGCCAAGATGGGACAGGGGGGCTAGAGCAGTTCTTC. This translates into CASSQDGTGGLEQFF.

This clone was recorded once. The chain uses TRBV29-1 and TRBJ2-5, with D maybe TRBD2 (7 bases). The germline gives CDR1 SQVTM, CDR2 ANQGSEA. The CDR3 loop spans 13 amino acids. The V end was cut by 6 bases, the J end by 4 bases, with 15 bases between. For the CDR3, the DNA is TGCAGCGTCCACGGACTAGGGGGAGAGACCCAGTACTTC. Amino acid sequence: CSVHGLGGETQYF.

The V call is TRBV19, the J call TRBJ1-5; no definite D call. V was trimmed by 3 bases and J by 7 bases, leaving 10 bases between them. In germline, CDR1 is LNHDA, CDR2 SQIVND (reference sequence). The length of the CDR3 is 13 residues. CDR3 sequence reads: CASSIPLLQPQHF. The CDR3 DNA follows: TGTGCCAGTAGTATCCCCCTTCTCCAGCCCCAGCATTTT.

This clone was seen only a few times. The chain links TRBV6-1 to TRBJ1-1; 9 bases fit TRBD1. The length of the CDR3 is 13 residues. V shed 7 bases and J 3 bases; nucleotides not matched to a gene: 3. Germline CDR1 is MNHNS and CDR2 is SASEGT. The CDR3 nucleotides read TGTGCCAGCAATTGGGACAGGGACACTGAAGCTTTCTTT. Its translation: CASNWDRDTEAFF.

This clone was seen only once. V is TRBV27 and J is TRBJ1-1; 7 bases agree with TRBD1. Germline assignment: CDR1 MNHEY and CDR2 SMNVEV (reference sequence). The trim removed 8 bases at V and 9 bases at J, leaving 6 bases unmatched. There are 11 residues in the CDR3. CDR3 loop: CASGTQGKAFF. The CDR3 nucleotides read TGTGCCAGCGGGACACAGGGGAAAGCTTTCTTT.

The CDR3 reads CASRRGTAPYEQYF. CDR3 DNA sequence: TGTGCCAGCAGGAGGGGGACAGCCCCCTACGAGCAGTACTTC. The chain carries TRBV2 and TRBJ2-7, with 7 nucleotides matching TRBD1. With 6 bases clipped from V and 2 bases from J, the junction kept 7 bases outside the gene matches. The CDR3 is made up of 14 amino acids. Per germline, CDR1 SNHLY and CDR2 FYNNEI.

J is TRBJ2-3 and V is TRBV7-6; D is uncertain. The CDR3 has 14 amino acids. The V end lost 1 base, the J end lost 2 bases, and 7 bases lay between the germline ends. Germline lookup yields CDR1 SGHVS and CDR2 FNYEAQ. Written as DNA, the CDR3 is TGTGCCAGCAGCTTAGGAGGTCCCACAGATACGCAGTATTTT. The encoded protein is CASSLGGPTDTQYF.

V usage is TRBV5-1 and J usage is TRBJ2-7, with TRBD1 matching over 10 bases. V lost 3 bases, J lost 5 bases, and 5 bases stayed unmatched. From germline, CDR1 is SGHRS and CDR2 YFSETQ. This CDR3 has 14 amino acids. As DNA, the CDR3 is TGCGCCAGCAGCTCCGGACAGGGGGTGGACGAGCAGTACTTC. Protein: CASSSGQGVDEQYF.

This rearrangement joins TRBV6-6 to TRBJ1-3; no definite D call. Germline-derived CDR1 and CDR2 are MNHNY and SVGAGI (reference sequence). This CDR3 is built from 15 residues. V lost 6 bases, J lost 0 bases, and 12 bases lay in between. The DNA of the CDR3 is TGTGCCAGCAGCCCTAGTCTGGGCTCTGGAAACACCATATATTTT. Translation gives CASSPSLGSGNTIYF.

V gene TRBV2 combines with J gene TRBJ1-1; 7 bases fit TRBD1. The CDR3 length is 14 residues. Germline loops: CDR1 SNHLY, CDR2 FYNNEI. V lost 3 bases and J lost 5; bases outside the gene matches: 6. The CDR3, as DNA: TGTGCCAGCAGTGAGGAGGGGGCTGGGACTGAAGCTTTCTTT. Translated: CASSEEGAGTEAFF.

The gene calls are TRBV5-1 and TRBJ2-5; D perhaps matches TRBD1 (6 bases). V was clipped by 0 bases and J by 5 bases, with 14 bases between them. In germline, CDR1 is SGHRS, CDR2 YFSETQ. The CDR3 spans 15 residues. The CDR3 spells CASSLGDRHGETQYF. Here the CDR3 DNA reads TGCGCCAGCAGCTTGGGAGACAGGCATGGGGAGACCCAGTACTTC.